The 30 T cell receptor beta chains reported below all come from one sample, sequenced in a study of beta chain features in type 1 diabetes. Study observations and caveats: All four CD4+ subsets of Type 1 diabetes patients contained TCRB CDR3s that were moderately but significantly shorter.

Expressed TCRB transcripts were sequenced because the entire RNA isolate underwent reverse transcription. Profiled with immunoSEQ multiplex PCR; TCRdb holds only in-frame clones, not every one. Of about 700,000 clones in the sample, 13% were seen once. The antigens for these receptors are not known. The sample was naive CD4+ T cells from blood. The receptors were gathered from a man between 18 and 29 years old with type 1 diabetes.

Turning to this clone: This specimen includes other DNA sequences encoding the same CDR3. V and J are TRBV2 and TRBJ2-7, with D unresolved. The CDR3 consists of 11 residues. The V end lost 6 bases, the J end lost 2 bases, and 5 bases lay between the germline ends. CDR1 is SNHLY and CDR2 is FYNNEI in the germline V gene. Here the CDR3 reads CASSITYEQYF. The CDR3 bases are TGTGCCAGCAGCATCACCTACGAGCAGTACTTC.

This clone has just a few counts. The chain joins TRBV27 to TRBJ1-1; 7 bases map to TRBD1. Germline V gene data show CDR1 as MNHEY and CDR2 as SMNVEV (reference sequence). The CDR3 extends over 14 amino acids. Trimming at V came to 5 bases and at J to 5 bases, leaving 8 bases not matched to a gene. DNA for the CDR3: TGTGCCAGCAGTCCTGTTCAGGGGGAAACTGAAGCTTTCTTT. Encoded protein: CASSPVQGETEAFF.

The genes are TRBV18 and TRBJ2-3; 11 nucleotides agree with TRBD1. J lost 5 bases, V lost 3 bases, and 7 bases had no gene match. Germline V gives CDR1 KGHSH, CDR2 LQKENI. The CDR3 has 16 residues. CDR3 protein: CASSPRGTGGQDTQYF. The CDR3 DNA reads TGTGCCAGCTCACCGAGAGGGACAGGGGGGCAAGATACGCAGTATTTT.

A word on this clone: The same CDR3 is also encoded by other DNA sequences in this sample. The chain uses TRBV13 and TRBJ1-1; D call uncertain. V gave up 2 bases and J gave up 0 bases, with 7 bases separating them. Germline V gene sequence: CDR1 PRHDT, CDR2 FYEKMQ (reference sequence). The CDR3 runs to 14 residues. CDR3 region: CASSLNGLNTEAFF. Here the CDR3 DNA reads TGTGCCAGCAGCTTAAACGGCTTGAACACTGAAGCTTTCTTT.

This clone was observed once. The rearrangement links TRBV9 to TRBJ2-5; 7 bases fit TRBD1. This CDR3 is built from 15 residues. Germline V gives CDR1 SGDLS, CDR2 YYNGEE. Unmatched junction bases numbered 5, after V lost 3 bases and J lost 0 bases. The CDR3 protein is CASSAIQGNQETQYF. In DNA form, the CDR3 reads TGTGCCAGCAGCGCAATACAGGGGAACCAAGAGACCCAGTACTTC.

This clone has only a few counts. This CDR3 reads CASSGSTPWETQYF. CDR3 DNA sequence: TGTGCCAGCAGCGGATCTACCCCATGGGAGACCCAGTACTTC. The chain employs TRBV9 and TRBJ2-5; no firm D call. Germline loops: CDR1 SGDLS, CDR2 YYNGEE. The CDR3 loop spans 14 amino acids. V lost 3 bases and J 5 bases, leaving 14 bases between the germline ends.

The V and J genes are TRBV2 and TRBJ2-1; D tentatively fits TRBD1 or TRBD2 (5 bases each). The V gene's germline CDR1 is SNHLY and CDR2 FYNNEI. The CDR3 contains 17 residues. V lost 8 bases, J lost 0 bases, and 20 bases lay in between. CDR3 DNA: TGTGCCAGCGAGGGGCTTGGACGGACCAGCTCCTACAATGAGCAGTTCTTC. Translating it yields CASEGLGRTSSYNEQFF. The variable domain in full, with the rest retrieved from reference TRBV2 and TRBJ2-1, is EPEVTQTPSHQVTQMGQEVILRCVPISNHLYFYWYRQILGQKVEFLVSFYNNEISEKSEIFDDQFSVERPDGSNFTLKIRSTKLEDSAMYFCASEGLGRTSSYNEQFFGPGTRLTVL.

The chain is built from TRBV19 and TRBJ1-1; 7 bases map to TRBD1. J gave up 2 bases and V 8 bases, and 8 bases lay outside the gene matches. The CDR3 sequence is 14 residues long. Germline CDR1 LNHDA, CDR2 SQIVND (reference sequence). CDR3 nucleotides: TGTGCCAGTCGAACCGGACAGGTAAACACTGAAGCTTTCTTT. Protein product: CASRTGQVNTEAFF.

The CDR3 protein is CATKRDPIPDTQYF. The CDR3, as DNA: TGTGCCACCAAAAGGGATCCGATTCCAGATACGCAGTATTTT. This chain links TRBV6-5 with TRBJ2-3, with D unresolved. Trimming removed 10 bases from V and 4 bases from J, with 18 bases in between. The germline CDR1 and CDR2 sequences are MNHEY and SVGAGI. The CDR3 extends over 14 amino acids.

Here the CDR3 reads CASRRSGGGTTYEQYF. The CDR3 nucleotides are TGTGCCAGTAGGAGGTCGGGTGGGGGCACCACCTACGAGCAGTACTTC. The chain recombines TRBV19 with TRBJ2-7; perhaps TRBD1 as D (6 bases). Germline V gene lookup returns CDR1 LNHDA and CDR2 SQIVND (reference sequence). V gave up 6 bases and J gave up 2 bases, with 20 bases separating them. This CDR3 has 16 amino acids.

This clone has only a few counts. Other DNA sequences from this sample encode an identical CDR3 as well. The CDR3 DNA sequence: TGCAGTGCTCCATTGAACACTGAAGCTTTCTTT. As protein: CSAPLNTEAFF. The chain has TRBV20-1 and TRBJ1-1, with D unresolved. The CDR3 covers 11 residues. Germline CDR1 reads DFQATT; CDR2 reads SNEGSKA (reference sequence). Trimming took off 5 bases at V and 0 bases at J, with 4 bases between the two ends.

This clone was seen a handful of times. In DNA, the CDR3 is TGTGCCTGGAGTGTACCCCCGGATCAGCCCCAGCATTTT. Encoded protein: CAWSVPPDQPQHF. This chain links TRBV30 with TRBJ1-5; unclear D gene. V was cut by 0 bases and J by 5 bases, with 8 bases left in between. The CDR3 covers 13 residues. Germline-derived CDR1 and CDR2 are GTSNPN and SVGIG (reference sequence).

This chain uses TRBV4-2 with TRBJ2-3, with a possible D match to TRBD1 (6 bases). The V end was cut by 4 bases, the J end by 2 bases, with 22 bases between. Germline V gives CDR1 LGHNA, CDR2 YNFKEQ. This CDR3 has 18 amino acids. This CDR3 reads CASSPAGQSFLNTDTQYF. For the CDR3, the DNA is TGTGCCAGCAGCCCCGCAGGACAGAGTTTCCTCAACACAGATACGCAGTATTTT.

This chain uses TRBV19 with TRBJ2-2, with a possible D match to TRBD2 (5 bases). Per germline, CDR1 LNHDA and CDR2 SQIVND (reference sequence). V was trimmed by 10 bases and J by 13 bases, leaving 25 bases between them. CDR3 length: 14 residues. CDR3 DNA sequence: TGTGCCACTCGCACGGAGACTATCAGCCGAGGGCTGTTTTTT. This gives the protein CATRTETISRGLFF.

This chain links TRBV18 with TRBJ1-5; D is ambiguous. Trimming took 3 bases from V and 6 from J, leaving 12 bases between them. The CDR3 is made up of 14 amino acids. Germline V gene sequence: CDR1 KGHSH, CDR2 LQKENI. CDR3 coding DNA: TGTGCCAGCTCACCTTCAGAGCAGAGTCAGCCCCAGCATTTT. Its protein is CASSPSEQSQPQHF. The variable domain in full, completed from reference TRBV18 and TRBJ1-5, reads NAGVMQNPRHLVRRRGQEARLRCSPMKGHSHVYWYRQLPEEGLKFMVYLQKENIIDESGMPKERFSAEFPKEGPSILRIQQVVRGDSAAYFCASSPSEQSQPQHFGDGTRLSIL.

The CDR3: CASSPPGFTDTQYF. In DNA form, the CDR3 reads TGTGCCAGCAGCCCCCCCGGCTTCACAGATACGCAGTATTTT. V and J are TRBV5-6 and TRBJ2-3; D is ambiguous. The germline V gene has CDR1 SGHDT and CDR2 YYEEEE. The CDR3 runs to 14 residues. V was clipped by 4 bases and J by 2 bases, with 11 bases between them.

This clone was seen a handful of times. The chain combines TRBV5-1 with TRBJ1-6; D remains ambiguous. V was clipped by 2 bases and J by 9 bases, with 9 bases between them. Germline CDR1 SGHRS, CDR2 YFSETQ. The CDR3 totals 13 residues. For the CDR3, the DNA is TGCGCCAGCAGCTTTATGATGGGTTCACCCCTCCACTTT. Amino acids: CASSFMMGSPLHF.

This chain's CDR3 is CASSGDPGTGGTDTQYF. CDR3 nucleotides: TGTGCCAGCAGTGGGGATCCTGGGACAGGGGGCACAGATACGCAGTATTTT. This rearrangement joins TRBV28 to TRBJ2-3; 10 bases line up with TRBD1. Germline values: CDR1 MDHEN, CDR2 SYDVKM. The V segment lost 5 bases and the J segment 1 base; nucleotides outside the gene matches: 9. The length of the CDR3 is 17 residues.

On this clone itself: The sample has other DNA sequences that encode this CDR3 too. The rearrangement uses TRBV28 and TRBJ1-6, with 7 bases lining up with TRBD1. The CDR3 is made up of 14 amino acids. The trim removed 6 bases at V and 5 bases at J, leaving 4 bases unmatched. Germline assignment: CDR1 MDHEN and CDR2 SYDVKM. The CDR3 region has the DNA TGTGCCAGCAGCCCTGACAGGGATAATTCACCCCTCCACTTT. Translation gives CASSPDRDNSPLHF.

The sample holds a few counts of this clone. In nucleotides, the CDR3 is TGCGCCAGCAGCCAAACTCCGACTAGCGGGGGGACCGGTGAGCAGTTCTTC. Translated: CASSQTPTSGGTGEQFF. The rearrangement joins TRBV5-1 to TRBJ2-1, with 13 bases aligning to TRBD2. Germline loops: CDR1 SGHRS, CDR2 YFSETQ. The CDR3 runs to 17 residues. The V gene end was trimmed by 4 bases and the J gene end by 9 bases; junction bases not matched to a gene: 13.

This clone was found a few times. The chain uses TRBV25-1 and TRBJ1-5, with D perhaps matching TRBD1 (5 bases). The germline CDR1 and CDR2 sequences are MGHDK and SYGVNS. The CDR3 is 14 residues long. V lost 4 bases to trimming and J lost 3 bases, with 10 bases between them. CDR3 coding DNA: TGTGCCAGCAGTGGAACAGGTATCAATCAGCCCCAGCATTTT. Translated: CASSGTGINQPQHF.

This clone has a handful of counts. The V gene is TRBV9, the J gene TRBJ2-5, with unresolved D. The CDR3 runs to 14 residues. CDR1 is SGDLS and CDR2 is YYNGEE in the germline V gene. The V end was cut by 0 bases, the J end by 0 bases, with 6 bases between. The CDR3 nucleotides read TGTGCCAGCAGCGTAGATGGCAACCAAGAGACCCAGTACTTC. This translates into CASSVDGNQETQYF.

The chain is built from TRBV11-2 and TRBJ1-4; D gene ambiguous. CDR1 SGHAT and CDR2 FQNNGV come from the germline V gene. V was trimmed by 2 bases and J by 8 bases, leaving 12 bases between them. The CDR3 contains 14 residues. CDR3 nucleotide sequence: TGTGCCAGCAGCTTAAACTACGAAAGGGAAAAACTGTTTTTT. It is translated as CASSLNYEREKLFF.

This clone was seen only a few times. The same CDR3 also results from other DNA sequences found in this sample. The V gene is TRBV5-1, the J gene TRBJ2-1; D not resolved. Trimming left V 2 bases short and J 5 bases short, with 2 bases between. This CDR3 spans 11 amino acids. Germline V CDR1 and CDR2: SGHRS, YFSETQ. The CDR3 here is CASSLDNEQFF. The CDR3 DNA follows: TGCGCCAGCAGCTTAGACAATGAGCAGTTCTTC.

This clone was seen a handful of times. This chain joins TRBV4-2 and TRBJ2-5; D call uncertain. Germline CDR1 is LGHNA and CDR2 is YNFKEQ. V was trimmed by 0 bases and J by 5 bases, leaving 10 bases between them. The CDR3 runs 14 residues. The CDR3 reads CASSQDLLGETQYF. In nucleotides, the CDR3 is TGTGCCAGCAGCCAAGATCTTCTCGGGGAGACCCAGTACTTC.

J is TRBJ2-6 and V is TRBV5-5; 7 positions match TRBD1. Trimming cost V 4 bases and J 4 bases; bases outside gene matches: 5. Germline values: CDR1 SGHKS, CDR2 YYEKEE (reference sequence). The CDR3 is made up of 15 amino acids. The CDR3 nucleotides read TGTGCCAGCAGCCCCAGGGGGTCCGGGGCCAACGTCCTGACTTTC. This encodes CASSPRGSGANVLTF.

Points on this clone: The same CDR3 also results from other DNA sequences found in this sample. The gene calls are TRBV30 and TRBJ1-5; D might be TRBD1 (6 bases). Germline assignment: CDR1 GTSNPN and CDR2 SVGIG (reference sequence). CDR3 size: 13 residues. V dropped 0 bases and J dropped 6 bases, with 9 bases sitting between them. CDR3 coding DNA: TGTGCCTGGAGTGTACAGGGCCCTCAGCCCCAGCATTTT. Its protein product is CAWSVQGPQPQHF.

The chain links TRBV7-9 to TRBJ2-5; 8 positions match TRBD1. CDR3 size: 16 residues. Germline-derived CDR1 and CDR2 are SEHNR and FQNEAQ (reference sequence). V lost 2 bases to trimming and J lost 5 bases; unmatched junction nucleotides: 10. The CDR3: CASSLSGQGAFETQYF. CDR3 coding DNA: TGTGCCAGCAGCTTATCTGGTCAGGGGGCTTTCGAGACCCAGTACTTC.

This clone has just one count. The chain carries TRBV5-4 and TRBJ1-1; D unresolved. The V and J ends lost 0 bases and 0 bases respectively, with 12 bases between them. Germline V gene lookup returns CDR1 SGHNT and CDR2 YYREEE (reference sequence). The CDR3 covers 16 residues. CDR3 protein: CASSLEVATLNTEAFF. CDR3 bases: TGTGCCAGCAGCTTGGAGGTGGCCACCTTGAACACTGAAGCTTTCTTT.

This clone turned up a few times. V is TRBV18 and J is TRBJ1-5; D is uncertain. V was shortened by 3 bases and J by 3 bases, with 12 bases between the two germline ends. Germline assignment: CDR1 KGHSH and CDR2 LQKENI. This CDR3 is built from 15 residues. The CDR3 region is CASSPRMQTNQPQHF. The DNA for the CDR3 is TGTGCCAGCTCACCCAGGATGCAAACCAATCAGCCCCAGCATTTT.